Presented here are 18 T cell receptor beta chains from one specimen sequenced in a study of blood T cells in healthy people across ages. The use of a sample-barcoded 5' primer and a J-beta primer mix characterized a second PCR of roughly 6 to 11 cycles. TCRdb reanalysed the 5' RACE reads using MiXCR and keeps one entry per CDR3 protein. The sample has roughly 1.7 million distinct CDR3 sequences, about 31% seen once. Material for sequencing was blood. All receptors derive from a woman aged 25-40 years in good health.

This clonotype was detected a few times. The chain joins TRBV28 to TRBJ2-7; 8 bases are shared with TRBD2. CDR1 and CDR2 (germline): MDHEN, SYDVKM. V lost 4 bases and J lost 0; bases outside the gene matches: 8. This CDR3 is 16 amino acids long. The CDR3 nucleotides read TGTGCCAGCAGTTCTTCCAGCGGGAGTATCTCCTACGAGCAGTACTTC. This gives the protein CASSSSSGSISYEQYF. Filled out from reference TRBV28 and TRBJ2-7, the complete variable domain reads DVKVTQSSRYLVKRTGEKVFLECVQDMDHENMFWYRQDPGLGLRLIYFSYDVKMKEKGDIPEGYSVSREKKERFSLILESASTNQTSMYLCASSSSSGSISYEQYFGPGTRLTVT.

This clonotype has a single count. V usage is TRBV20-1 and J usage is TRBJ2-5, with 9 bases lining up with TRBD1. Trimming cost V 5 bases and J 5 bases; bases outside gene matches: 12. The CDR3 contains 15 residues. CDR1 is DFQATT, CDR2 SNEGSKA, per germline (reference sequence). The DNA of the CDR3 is TGCAGTGCTGGAAGATTGGGACAGGGAGGCGAGACCCAGTACTTC. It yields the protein CSAGRLGQGGETQYF.

The chain's CDR3 is CAISVGLAGAEGTDTQYF. CDR3 bases: TGTGCCATCAGTGTGGGACTAGCGGGGGCAGAGGGAACAGATACGCAGTATTTT. The rearrangement links TRBV10-3 to TRBJ2-3; 14 bases align to TRBD2. With V trimmed by 4 bases and J by 3 bases, 9 bases remained unmatched. CDR1 ENHRY and CDR2 SYGVKD come from the germline V gene. The CDR3 runs to 18 residues.

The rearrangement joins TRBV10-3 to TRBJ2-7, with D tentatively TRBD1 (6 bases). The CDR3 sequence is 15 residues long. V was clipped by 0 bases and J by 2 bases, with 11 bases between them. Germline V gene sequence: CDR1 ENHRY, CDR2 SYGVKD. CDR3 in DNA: TGTGCCATCAGTGAGTCCCAGACAGGAGCCTACGAGCAGTACTTC. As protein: CAISESQTGAYEQYF.

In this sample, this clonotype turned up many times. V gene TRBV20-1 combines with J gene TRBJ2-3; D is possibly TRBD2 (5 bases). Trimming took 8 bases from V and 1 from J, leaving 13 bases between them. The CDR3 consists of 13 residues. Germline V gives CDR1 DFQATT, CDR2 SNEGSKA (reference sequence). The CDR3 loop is CSSERSGTDTQYF. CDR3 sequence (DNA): TGCAGTTCCGAACGTAGCGGCACAGATACGCAGTATTTT.

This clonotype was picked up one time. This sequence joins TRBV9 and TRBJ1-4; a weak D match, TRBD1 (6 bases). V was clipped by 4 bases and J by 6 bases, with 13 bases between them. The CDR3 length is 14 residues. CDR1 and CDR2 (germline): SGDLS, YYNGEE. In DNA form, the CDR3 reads TGTGCCAGCAGCCCTCCAGGGGACGATGAAAAACTGTTTTTT. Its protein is CASSPPGDDEKLFF.

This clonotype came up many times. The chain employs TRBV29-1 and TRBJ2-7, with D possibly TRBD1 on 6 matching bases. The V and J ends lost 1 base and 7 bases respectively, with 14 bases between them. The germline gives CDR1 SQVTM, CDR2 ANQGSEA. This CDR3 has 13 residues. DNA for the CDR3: TGCAGCGTTGAAGTGGGCCGCGGACAGGAGCAGTACTTC. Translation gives CSVEVGRGQEQYF.

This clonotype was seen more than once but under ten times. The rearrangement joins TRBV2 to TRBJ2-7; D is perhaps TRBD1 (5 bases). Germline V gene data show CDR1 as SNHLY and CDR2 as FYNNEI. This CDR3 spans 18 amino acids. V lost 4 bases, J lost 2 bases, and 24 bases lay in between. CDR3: CASSVRQGLLHTPYEQYF. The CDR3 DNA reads TGTGCCAGCAGTGTACGTCAGGGCCTACTTCATACCCCCTACGAGCAGTACTTC.

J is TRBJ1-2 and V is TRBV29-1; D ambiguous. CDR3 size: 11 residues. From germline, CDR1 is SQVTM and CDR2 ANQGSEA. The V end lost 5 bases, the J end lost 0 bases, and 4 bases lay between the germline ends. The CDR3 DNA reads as TGCAGCGTTCGTTCTAACTATGGCTACACCTTC. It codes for CSVRSNYGYTF.

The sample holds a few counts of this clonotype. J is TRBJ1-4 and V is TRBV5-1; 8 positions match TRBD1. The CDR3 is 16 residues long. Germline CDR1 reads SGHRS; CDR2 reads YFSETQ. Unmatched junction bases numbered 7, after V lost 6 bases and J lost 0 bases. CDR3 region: CASTQGVPATNEKLFF. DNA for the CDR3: TGCGCCAGCACACAGGGGGTTCCTGCAACTAATGAAAAACTGTTTTTT.

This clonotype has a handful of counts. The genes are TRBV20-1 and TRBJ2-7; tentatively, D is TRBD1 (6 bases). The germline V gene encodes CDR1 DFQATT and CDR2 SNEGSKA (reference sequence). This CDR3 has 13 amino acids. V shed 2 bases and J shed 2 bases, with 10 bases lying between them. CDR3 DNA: TGCAGTGCTAGACCCAGGGGTGCCTACGAGCAGTACTTC. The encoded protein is CSARPRGAYEQYF.

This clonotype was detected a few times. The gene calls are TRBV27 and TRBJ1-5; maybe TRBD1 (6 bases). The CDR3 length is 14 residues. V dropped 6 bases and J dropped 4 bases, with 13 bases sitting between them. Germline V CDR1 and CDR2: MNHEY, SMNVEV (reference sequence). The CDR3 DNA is TGTGCCAGCAGCCCTATAACAGGGAATCAGCCCCAGCATTTT. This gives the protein CASSPITGNQPQHF.

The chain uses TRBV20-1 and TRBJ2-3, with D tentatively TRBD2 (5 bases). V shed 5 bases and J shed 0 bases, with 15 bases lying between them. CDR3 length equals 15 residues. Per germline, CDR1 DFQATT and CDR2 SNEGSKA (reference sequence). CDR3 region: CSAVRVSGSTDTQYF. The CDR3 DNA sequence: TGCAGTGCTGTGCGGGTGTCGGGGAGCACAGATACGCAGTATTTT.

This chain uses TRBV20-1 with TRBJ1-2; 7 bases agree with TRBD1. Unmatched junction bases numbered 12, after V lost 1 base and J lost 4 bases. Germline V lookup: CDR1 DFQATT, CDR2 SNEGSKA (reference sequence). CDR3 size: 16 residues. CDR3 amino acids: CSARALLAGGGYGYTF. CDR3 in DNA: TGCAGTGCTAGAGCGTTGCTGGCAGGGGGAGGCTATGGCTACACCTTC.

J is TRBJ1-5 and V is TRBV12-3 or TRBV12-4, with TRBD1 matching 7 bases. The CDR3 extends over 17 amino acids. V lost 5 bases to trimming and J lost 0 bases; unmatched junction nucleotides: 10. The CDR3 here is CASSRGTATHSNQPQHF. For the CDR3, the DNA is TGTGCCAGCAGTAGAGGGACAGCCACGCATAGCAATCAGCCCCAGCATTTT.

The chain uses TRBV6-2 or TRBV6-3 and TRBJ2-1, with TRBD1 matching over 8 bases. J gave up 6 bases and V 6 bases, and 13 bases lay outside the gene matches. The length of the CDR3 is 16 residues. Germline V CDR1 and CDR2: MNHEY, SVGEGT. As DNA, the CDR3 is TGTGCCAGCAGCCCCCAAGTAGGTGGACAGGGCAATGAGCAGTTCTTC. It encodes CASSPQVGGQGNEQFF.

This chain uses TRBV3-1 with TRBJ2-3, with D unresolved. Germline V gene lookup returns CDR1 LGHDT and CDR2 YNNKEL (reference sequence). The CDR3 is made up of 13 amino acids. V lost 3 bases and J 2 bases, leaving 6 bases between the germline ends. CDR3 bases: TGTGCCAGCAGCCACGCCCACACAGATACGCAGTATTTT. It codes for CASSHAHTDTQYF.

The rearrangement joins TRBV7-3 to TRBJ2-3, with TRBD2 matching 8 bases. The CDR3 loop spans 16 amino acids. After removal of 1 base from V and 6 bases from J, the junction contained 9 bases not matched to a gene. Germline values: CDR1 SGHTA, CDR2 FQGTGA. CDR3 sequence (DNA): TGTGCCAGCAGCTTAAGAGCGGGGGCGCCTCAGGATACGCAGTATTTT. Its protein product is CASSLRAGAPQDTQYF.